Reported below is one T cell receptor beta chain. No antigen is known for it. This sample stems from a study of cytomegalovirus exposure and HLA in healthy donors. Findings and caveats of the study: DRB1 showed the most TCR associations and HLA-C the fewest in a later analysis, as rates varied by HLA locus. Common viral pathogens seemed to be connected with several of the most significant clusters, according to a later analysis.

It was with 60 Vbeta and 13 Jbeta primers that the PCR ran. Produced via immunoSEQ multiplex PCR; TCRdb's table is partial and in-frame only. The sample lists about 160,000 clones; over 75% were seen once. The CDR3 contains 14 residues. V lost 5 bases to trimming and J lost 6 bases; unmatched junction nucleotides: 5. Germline V lookup: CDR1 SGHAT, CDR2 FQNNGV. The chain is built from TRBV11-2 and TRBJ2-2; 8 nucleotides line up with TRBD1. The sample consisted of PBMCs. The sequence derives from a man in his forties in good health and CMV-seronegative. CDR3 residues: CASSPDRAAGELFF. In DNA form, the CDR3 reads TGTGCCAGCAGCCCGGACAGGGCCGCCGGGGAGCTGTTTTTT.